The 22 T cell receptor beta chains listed next were all sequenced from one sample in a study of T cells in Graves' hyperthyroidism and ophthalmopathy (dated by TCRdb to between 2017 and 2020). Libraries were built with multiplex PCR. Reads for this sample came from an Illumina HiSeq 2000. Amplification of TCR beta CDR3 regions was carried out from RNA transcripts. The first round of RT-PCR for the TCR CDR3 was performed with the HTBI primer set and the Qiagen OneStep RT-PCR kit. TCRdb took the public reads, trimmed them with fastp at Q25, ran MiXCR for clone calling and kept in-frame beta chains. Rows with one shared CDR3 protein collapse into an entry with the most common genes and DNA. Within this sample are over 250,000 distinct CDR3 sequences, with 25% of them counted one time only. Clones ranked in the top ten supply about 25% of the sample. Material: blood. These receptors were taken from a man aged 35 to 55 with Graves' hyperthyroidism that later progressed to Graves' ophthalmopathy.

Ten or more counts support this clonotype. The V gene is TRBV30, the J gene TRBJ1-1, with a tentative D call TRBD1 (5 bases). The CDR3 runs to 14 residues. V was clipped by 2 bases and J by 6 bases, with 16 bases between them. Germline V gene sequence: CDR1 GTSNPN, CDR2 SVGIG (reference sequence). In DNA form, the CDR3 reads TGTGCCTGGAGTTACAAGACCCCAGGGTCTGAAGCTTTCTTT. It encodes CAWSYKTPGSEAFF.

This rearrangement joins TRBV2 to TRBJ2-5; TRBD2 matches at 8 bases. In germline, CDR1 is SNHLY, CDR2 FYNNEI. The CDR3 is made up of 16 amino acids. The V segment lost 5 bases and the J segment 1 base; nucleotides outside the gene matches: 9. Here the CDR3 reads CASSRPGLGIQETQYF. CDR3 DNA: TGTGCCAGCAGTAGACCGGGACTAGGCATCCAAGAGACCCAGTACTTC.

The chain joins TRBV7-8 to TRBJ2-2; possibly TRBD2 for D (6 bases). V was clipped by 5 bases and J by 5 bases, with 12 bases between them. The CDR3 runs 14 residues. Germline V CDR1 and CDR2: SGHVS, FQNEAQ. CDR3 in amino acids: CASSGPGGTGELFF. The CDR3 DNA sequence: TGTGCCAGCAGCGGCCCAGGAGGGACCGGGGAGCTGTTTTTT.

In its sample, this clonotype was seen many times. This sequence joins TRBV28 and TRBJ2-7, with a tentative D call TRBD1 (5 bases). The V end was cut by 6 bases, the J end by 3 bases, with 12 bases between. The CDR3 is 13 amino acids. Germline assignment: CDR1 MDHEN and CDR2 SYDVKM. The CDR3 here is CASSLPGFYEQYF. The CDR3 nucleotides read TGTGCCAGCAGCCTTCCAGGGTTCTACGAGCAGTACTTC.

This clonotype was counted ten times or more. This sequence joins TRBV10-3 and TRBJ2-7; D call uncertain. Trimming pared 7 bases from V and 8 bases from J, leaving 12 bases between. CDR1 ENHRY and CDR2 SYGVKD come from the germline V gene. This CDR3 is 11 amino acids long. The CDR3 nucleotides are TGTGCCATCAACGACAACCAACAGCAGTACTTC. It codes for CAINDNQQQYF.

The chain is built from TRBV11-2 and TRBJ2-5; D is unresolved. CDR1 and CDR2 from the germline V gene are SGHAT and FQNNGV. V was trimmed by 5 bases and J by 0 bases, leaving 7 bases between them. The CDR3 is 13 residues long. CDR3 DNA: TGTGCCAGCAGCATGATGTACCAAGAGACCCAGTACTTC. Amino acid sequence: CASSMMYQETQYF. Looking up the rest from reference TRBV11-2 and TRBJ2-5 gives the full variable domain: EAGVAQSPRYKIIEKRQSVAFWCNPISGHATLYWYQQILGQGPKLLIQFQNNGVVDDSQLPKDRFSAERLKGVDSTLKIQPAKLEDSAVYLCASSMMYQETQYFGPGTRLLVL.

This clonotype was recorded many times. V and J are TRBV19 and TRBJ2-7; 7 nucleotides match TRBD1. CDR3 length: 14 amino acids. CDR1 and CDR2 (germline): LNHDA, SQIVND (reference sequence). Trimming cost V 1 base and J 4 bases; bases outside gene matches: 4. The CDR3 DNA reads TGTGCCAGTAGTATAGGGGGACAGCTGTACGAGCAGTACTTC. Its protein is CASSIGGQLYEQYF.

The rearrangement links TRBV20-1 to TRBJ2-4; D not certain. The CDR3 is made up of 16 amino acids. From germline, CDR1 is DFQATT and CDR2 SNEGSKA (reference sequence). Trimming stripped 3 bases from V and 1 base from J, with 16 bases between. The CDR3 sequence is CSASGVHFTAKNIQYF. For the CDR3, the DNA is TGCAGTGCTAGTGGTGTTCACTTTACCGCCAAAAACATTCAGTACTTC.

The chain combines TRBV7-2 with TRBJ2-7; 7 bases match TRBD1. This CDR3 has 12 amino acids. In germline, CDR1 is SGHTA, CDR2 FQGNSA. V lost 5 bases and J lost 6; bases outside the gene matches: 4. The CDR3 DNA follows: TGTGCCAGCAGCCTAAACAGGGGCGAGCAGTACTTC. It specifies CASSLNRGEQYF.

Many counts were recorded for this clonotype. The chain links TRBV6-2 or TRBV6-3 to TRBJ2-7; 8 nucleotides match TRBD1. V lost 6 bases to trimming and J lost 0 bases; unmatched junction nucleotides: 16. The CDR3 is 18 residues long. CDR1 MNHEY and CDR2 SVGEGT come from the germline V gene. The DNA of the CDR3 is TGTGCCAGCAGACAACGAAAGGCAGGGGGCATCTACTCCTACGAGCAGTACTTC. This encodes CASRQRKAGGIYSYEQYF.

This clonotype showed up many times. This chain's CDR3 is CATSDKKTGDTEAFF. Written as DNA, the CDR3 is TGTGCCACCAGTGATAAAAAGACAGGGGACACTGAAGCTTTCTTT. V and J are TRBV24-1 and TRBJ1-1; 8 bases are shared with TRBD1. The germline gives CDR1 KGHDR, CDR2 SFDVKD. V shed 3 bases and J 3 bases; nucleotides not matched to a gene: 5. The CDR3 runs 15 residues.

The sample holds many counts of this clonotype. The rearrangement uses TRBV29-1 and TRBJ2-7, with D tentatively TRBD1 (5 bases). In germline, CDR1 is SQVTM, CDR2 ANQGSEA. V lost 1 base and J 7 bases, leaving 14 bases between the germline ends. CDR3 length equals 13 residues. The CDR3 coding sequence is TGCAGCGTTGAAGGCGGACAATTAAGGGAGCAGTACTTC. It encodes CSVEGGQLREQYF.

The chain is built from TRBV7-3 and TRBJ2-6; no clear D. Germline-derived CDR1 and CDR2 are SGHTA and FQGTGA. The V end lost 0 bases, the J end lost 1 base, and 10 bases lay between the germline ends. This CDR3 has 17 amino acids. The chain's CDR3 is CASSLTGGISGANVLTF. In DNA, the CDR3 is TGTGCCAGCAGCTTAACCGGCGGCATATCTGGGGCCAACGTCCTGACTTTC.

This clonotype was recorded at least ten times. The chain recombines TRBV5-5 with TRBJ1-1; the D is unclear. This CDR3 spans 16 amino acids. V gave up 1 base and J gave up 5 bases, with 18 bases separating them. Germline-derived CDR1 and CDR2 are SGHKS and YYEKEE (reference sequence). The CDR3 sequence is CASSLRQTMGWTEAFF. For the CDR3, the DNA is TGTGCCAGCAGCTTGCGCCAGACCATGGGGTGGACTGAAGCTTTCTTT.

Many counts were recorded for this clonotype. This chain links TRBV19 with TRBJ2-7; TRBD1 agrees at 9 bases. There are 14 residues in the CDR3. With 7 bases clipped from V and 0 bases from J, the junction kept 4 bases outside the gene matches. CDR1 LNHDA and CDR2 SQIVND come from the germline V gene (reference sequence). CDR3 region: CASTRDRASYEQYF. CDR3 in DNA: TGTGCCAGTACCCGGGACAGGGCCTCCTACGAGCAGTACTTC.

This clonotype was counted at least ten times. V and J are TRBV10-3 and TRBJ2-7; the match to TRBD2 covers 13 bases. This CDR3 spans 16 amino acids. Trimming removed 0 bases from V and 5 bases from J; junction bases left unmatched: 4. Germline lookup yields CDR1 ENHRY and CDR2 SYGVKD. CDR3: CAISESGLAGWHEQYF. The CDR3 region has the DNA TGTGCCATCAGTGAGTCGGGACTAGCGGGGTGGCACGAGCAGTACTTC.

The chain recombines TRBV20-1 with TRBJ2-5; a weak D match, TRBD2 (6 bases). V lost 5 bases and J lost 5, with 21 bases in between. The CDR3 is made up of 15 amino acids. CDR1 is DFQATT, CDR2 SNEGSKA, per germline (reference sequence). The CDR3 spells CSARLGARGVETQYF. The CDR3 DNA follows: TGCAGTGCTCGCCTCGGAGCGCGCGGGGTGGAGACCCAGTACTTC.

V gene TRBV5-6 combines with J gene TRBJ1-2; maybe TRBD1 (5 bases). This CDR3 region has 14 residues. V lost 3 bases to trimming and J lost 8 bases, with 17 bases between them. Germline assignment: CDR1 SGHDT and CDR2 YYEEEE. The CDR3 loop reads CASSSQGPRRGYTF. CDR3 DNA sequence: TGTGCCAGCAGCTCCCAGGGCCCGCGTCGGGGCTACACCTTC. Complete variable domain (other parts from reference TRBV5-6 and TRBJ1-2): DAGVTQSPTHLIKTRGQQVTLRCSPKSGHDTVSWYQQALGQGPQFIFQYYEEEERQRGNFPDRFSGHQFPNYSSELNVNALLLGDSALYLCASSSQGPRRGYTFGSGTRLTVV.

This clonotype was seen at least ten times. This chain joins TRBV30 and TRBJ1-1, with TRBD1 matching 9 bases. The V gene's germline CDR1 is GTSNPN and CDR2 SVGIG (reference sequence). V lost 4 bases and J lost 4; bases outside the gene matches: 7. There are 14 residues in the CDR3. This CDR3 is CAWNTGGASTEAFF. CDR3 nucleotides: TGTGCCTGGAATACAGGGGGCGCAAGCACTGAAGCTTTCTTT.

This clonotype was seen ten or more times. V is TRBV29-1 and J is TRBJ2-5; D might be TRBD2 (5 bases). Deletions cut 8 bases from V and 4 bases from J, with 14 bases between. CDR1 SQVTM and CDR2 ANQGSEA come from the germline V gene. The CDR3 loop spans 12 amino acids. Here the CDR3 DNA reads TGCAGCCCGGAGGCTCTTGGAGAGACCCAGTACTTC. Amino acid sequence: CSPEALGETQYF.

The gene calls are TRBV19 and TRBJ1-5; D remains ambiguous. The CDR3 totals 13 residues. CDR1 LNHDA and CDR2 SQIVND come from the germline V gene (reference sequence). The V and J ends lost 7 bases and 6 bases respectively, with 13 bases between them. The CDR3 spells CASIPRHSQPQHF. Here the CDR3 DNA reads TGTGCCAGTATCCCCCGGCACAGTCAGCCCCAGCATTTT.

This chain joins TRBV11-2 and TRBJ1-1, with TRBD1 matching 8 bases. Germline lookup yields CDR1 SGHAT and CDR2 FQNNGV. This CDR3 spans 18 amino acids. With 5 bases clipped from V and 0 bases from J, the junction kept 14 bases outside the gene matches. In nucleotides, the CDR3 is TGTGCCAGCAGCCACCTCCTTTGGCAGGGGGCTATGAACACTGAAGCTTTCTTT. Its protein product is CASSHLLWQGAMNTEAFF.